The 16 T cell receptor beta chains below were found in one sample sequenced in a study of T-cell reconstitution after alpha-beta-depleted transplantation in children. Preparation of the TCRbeta library used unique molecular identifiers. TCRdb reprocessed the PCR reads with MiXCR, giving one entry per CDR3 protein. The repertoire has 250,000 to 400,000 distinct CDR3 sequences, around 25% of them found once; the top ten carry approximately 11%. Sample: PBMCs, mostly from graft donor cells, taken 180 days after TCRalphabeta/CD19-depleted stem cell transplant. These receptors were collected from a male patient younger than 18 who had a stem cell transplant for acute lymphoblastic leukemia, so the T cells may come from the graft donor.

DNA of the CDR3: TGCAGCGTTGTACGGGACTACGAGCAGTACTTC. Its protein product is CSVVRDYEQYF. The chain is built from TRBV29-1 and TRBJ2-7, with a possible D match to TRBD2 (5 bases). The CDR3 has 11 residues. Germline V gene sequence: CDR1 SQVTM, CDR2 ANQGSEA. V was cut by 4 bases and J by 3 bases, with 7 bases left in between.

This clonotype was detected a few times. The chain links TRBV5-1 to TRBJ1-6; 7 nucleotides line up with TRBD1. Looked up from germline, CDR1 is SGHRS and CDR2 is YFSETQ. This CDR3 spans 15 amino acids. With V trimmed by 3 bases and J by 8 bases, 8 bases remained unmatched. This CDR3 reads CASSSRGQSYSPLHF. In nucleotides, the CDR3 is TGCGCCAGCAGCTCCCGGGGACAGTCATATTCACCCCTCCACTTT.

The table lists this clonotype with many counts. The chain links TRBV5-1 to TRBJ2-3; TRBD2 might be the D (5 bases). The CDR3 is 14 residues long. CDR1 SGHRS and CDR2 YFSETQ come from the germline V gene. V lost 6 bases and J 3 bases, leaving 14 bases between the germline ends. The CDR3 bases are TGCGCCAGCACCCTTCCCGGGGAAACAGATACGCAGTATTTT. Its protein is CASTLPGETDTQYF.

This clonotype was counted only a few times. The chain combines TRBV20-1 with TRBJ2-5; D gene unclear. V lost 1 base, J lost 3 bases, and 9 bases lay in between. Germline CDR1 DFQATT, CDR2 SNEGSKA (reference sequence). The length of the CDR3 is 13 residues. The CDR3 is CSARGLGKETQYF. CDR3 coding DNA: TGCAGTGCTAGAGGGCTAGGAAAAGAGACCCAGTACTTC.

A few counts support this clonotype. The J gene is TRBJ2-7, the V gene TRBV20-1; D remains ambiguous. V was cut by 6 bases and J by 6 bases, with 24 bases left in between. The CDR3 sequence is 15 residues long. Germline values: CDR1 DFQATT, CDR2 SNEGSKA (reference sequence). CDR3 region: CSAPQRGAPYAEQYF. CDR3 nucleotide sequence: TGCAGTGCCCCGCAAAGAGGTGCTCCCTACGCCGAGCAGTACTTC.

Comment on this clonotype: One end of the junction varies from germline; a read error may be responsible. The chain recombines TRBV12-3 or TRBV12-4 with TRBJ2-5, with 9 bases that match TRBD1. The CDR3 runs to 14 residues. The CDR3 DNA reads as TGTGCCAGCAGTTCAACCGACAGGGGGGAGACCCCGTACTTC. It yields the protein CASSSTDRGETPYF.

This chain links TRBV7-2 with TRBJ2-7; 11 bases agree with TRBD2. Germline V gene sequence: CDR1 SGHTA, CDR2 FQGNSA. V shed 2 bases, J shed 4 bases, and the junction held 4 bases outside the gene matches. The CDR3 extends over 15 amino acids. The CDR3 DNA reads TGTGCCAGCAGCTTACTAGCGGGAGGCGGGTACGAGCAGTACTTC. Translated: CASSLLAGGGYEQYF.

This clonotype was detected only a few times. This sequence joins TRBV5-1 and TRBJ2-7, with 15 bases aligning to TRBD2. CDR1 SGHRS and CDR2 YFSETQ come from the germline V gene. The CDR3 is made up of 19 amino acids. V was clipped by 6 bases and J by 7 bases; unmatched bases: 20. The CDR3 bases are TGCGCCAGCACTCTTCTGGGACTAGCGGGAGGCCAGGCGCCGAGGGAGCAGTACTTC. This codes for CASTLLGLAGGQAPREQYF.

CDR3 sequence: CSARSVTSGSLSEQFF. The CDR3 DNA reads TGCAGTGCTAGATCCGTGACTAGCGGGAGTCTCAGTGAGCAGTTCTTC. The chain couples TRBV20-1 to TRBJ2-1; the match to TRBD2 covers 12 bases. CDR3 size: 16 residues. CDR1 and CDR2 from the germline V gene are DFQATT and SNEGSKA (reference sequence). The V segment lost 2 bases and the J segment 9 bases; nucleotides outside the gene matches: 11.

This clonotype was recorded a few times. The V and J genes are TRBV11-2 and TRBJ2-5; D is unresolved. V lost 3 bases and J lost 1, with 6 bases in between. In germline, CDR1 is SGHAT, CDR2 FQNNGV. This CDR3 region has 13 residues. The CDR3 DNA is TGTGCCAGCAGCTTCCCACTCCAAGAGACCCAGTACTTC. Its protein is CASSFPLQETQYF.

This clonotype has just a few counts. CDR3 bases: TGTGCCAGCAGCTTGACAGGGGGAGAGACCCAGTACTTC. Its protein is CASSLTGGETQYF. The chain carries TRBV6-1 and TRBJ2-5; 9 positions match TRBD1. CDR3 length equals 13 residues. Per the germline V gene, CDR1 is MNHNS and CDR2 is SASEGT. V lost 6 bases to trimming and J lost 4 bases; unmatched junction nucleotides: 3.

This clonotype was counted a single time. The DNA for the CDR3 is TGCAGTGCTAGATCGGGGGCTGGGGCTTTCTTT. Protein: CSARSGAGAFF. The V call is TRBV20-1, the J call TRBJ1-1; tentatively, D is TRBD1 (6 bases). The V end lost 2 bases, the J end lost 11 bases, and 12 bases lay between the germline ends. Germline CDR1 DFQATT, CDR2 SNEGSKA (reference sequence). The CDR3 is made up of 11 amino acids.

This clonotype was observed a few times. This sequence joins TRBV10-2 and TRBJ2-7, with TRBD2 as a possible D gene (5 bases). Germline values: CDR1 WSHSY, CDR2 SAAADI. The CDR3 has 15 residues. V shed 8 bases and J shed 2 bases, with 19 bases lying between them. This CDR3 is CASSPSGPVTYEQYF. CDR3 DNA sequence: TGCGCCAGCTCCCCCAGCGGCCCCGTAACCTACGAGCAGTACTTC.

This clonotype was recorded a few times. This chain connects TRBV28 to TRBJ1-2; D unclear. The germline V and J ends were trimmed by 5 bases and 7 bases, with 11 bases remaining between them. This CDR3 region has 12 residues. CDR1 and CDR2 (germline): MDHEN, SYDVKM. The CDR3: CASSPDLGGYTF. CDR3 bases: TGTGCCAGCAGTCCAGACCTTGGTGGCTACACCTTC.

This clonotype has more than one count but fewer than ten. The chain recombines TRBV2 with TRBJ2-1; maybe TRBD1 (5 bases). Deletions cut 6 bases from V and 3 bases from J, with 21 bases between. Germline CDR1 reads SNHLY; CDR2 reads FYNNEI. The CDR3 spans 17 residues. CDR3 amino acids: CASSGNLGRQIYNEQFF. The CDR3 nucleotides read TGTGCCAGCAGCGGAAACCTCGGACGACAGATCTACAATGAGCAGTTCTTC.

This clonotype was observed many times. The chain joins TRBV5-1 to TRBJ2-1; 10 positions agree with TRBD2. The CDR3 totals 16 residues. Germline trimming cut 6 bases from V and 8 bases from J; bases unmatched to any gene: 14. Germline V gene data show CDR1 as SGHRS and CDR2 as YFSETQ. The CDR3 sequence: CASKPPGLAGAHEQFF. CDR3 bases: TGCGCCAGCAAGCCACCTGGCCTAGCGGGAGCCCATGAGCAGTTCTTC.